These T cell receptor beta chains were read from a single sample in a study of control samples from healthy donors and cancer patients. Libraries were prepared by immunoSEQ multiplex PCR; TCRdb keeps only in-frame clonotypes and omits some of them. The repertoire holds some 97,000 clones, with about 90% as singletons. Sequenced: blood. Source of these receptors: a woman between 50 and 59 years old in good health. The conserved cysteine and the conserved F or W are not part of the CDR3 here.

V gene: TRBV3-1/TRBV3-2
CDR3 protein: ASTKTSGNTIY

V gene: TRBV25-1
CDR3 protein: ASSDSMNQPQH

V gene: TRBV7-3
CDR3 protein: ASSSESGRAWDTQY

V gene: TRBV4-3
CDR3 protein: ASSQERGTVYSNQPQH

V gene: TRBV6-5
CDR3 protein: ASSYFEDNTEAF

V gene: TRBV18
CDR3 protein: ASSPRATGRSNEKLF

V gene: TRBV11-2
CDR3 protein: ASTREWSTDTQY

V gene: TRBV25-1
CDR3 protein: ASSENLRDSSYNEQF

V gene: TRBV2
CDR3 protein: ASSVRGSTDTQY

V gene: TRBV27
CDR3 protein: ASTLAGGYISTDTQY

V gene: TRBV7-8
CDR3 protein: ASSLDSGNREQY

V gene: TRBV7-2
CDR3 protein: ASSLDPEGYGYT

V gene: TRBV2
CDR3 protein: ASSESRNTEAF

V gene: TRBV7-2
CDR3 protein: ASTLQAGVAKNIQY

V gene: TRBV5-1
CDR3 protein: ASSLAGGGNEQF

V gene: TRBV4-1
CDR3 protein: ASKRESGANYGYT

V gene: TRBV7-2
CDR3 protein: ASSTSSGMGETQY

V gene: TRBV11-2
CDR3 protein: ASSLTGTRETQY

V gene: TRBV7-3
CDR3 protein: ASSPLWQEVNEQY

V gene: TRBV19
CDR3 protein: ASSGQGVHNEQF

V gene: TRBV6-1
CDR3 protein: ASSEALYRPRIEAF

V gene: TRBV18
CDR3 protein: ASSPGEAGGDEQF

V gene: TRBV5-1
CDR3 protein: ASSETSGRLTHNEQF

V gene: TRBV6-5
CDR3 protein: ASRLRTEAF

V gene: TRBV5-1
CDR3 protein: ASSLGTSNTEAF

V gene: TRBV7-2
CDR3 protein: ASSLDGAPSNYGYT

V gene: TRBV15
CDR3 protein: ATSRPRQGVSGNTIY

V gene: TRBV30
CDR3 protein: AWDGRAVTGELF

V gene: TRBV15
CDR3 protein: ATSRVPSDRGLEQF

V gene: TRBV6-5
CDR3 protein: ASSYDPPGKRF

V gene: TRBV6-1
CDR3 protein: ASSEGRQGNYGYT

V gene: TRBV11-2
CDR3 protein: ASSPGGEQF

V gene: TRBV15
CDR3 protein: ATSRGQDPYNEQF

V gene: TRBV7-3
CDR3 protein: ASSTGPNEKLF

V gene: TRBV7-2
CDR3 protein: ASSLVGQVTGNEQF

V gene: TRBV14
CDR3 protein: ASSLNIGAMNTEAF

V gene: TRBV6-5
CDR3 protein: ATRGRDNQPQH

V gene: TRBV5-1
CDR3 protein: ASSLDNGNYGYT

V gene: TRBV15
CDR3 protein: ATSRDNPAGDTQY

V gene: TRBV30
CDR3 protein: AWRGGWGNYGYT

V gene: TRBV18
CDR3 protein: ASSSTANTEAF

V gene: TRBV18
CDR3 protein: ASSPPQPGHKNIQY

V gene: TRBV29-1
CDR3 protein: SVVRGPGELF

V gene: TRBV19
CDR3 protein: ASSIVGEGPYEQY

V gene: TRBV30
CDR3 protein: AWNLDRGNSPLH

V gene: TRBV12-3/TRBV12-4
CDR3 protein: ASGPSYEQY

V gene: TRBV11-1
CDR3 protein: ASSILAGARGDEQF

V gene: TRBV19
CDR3 protein: AIHSGVGELF

V gene: TRBV27
CDR3 protein: ASRRQGAVYGYT

V gene: TRBV5-5
CDR3 protein: ASSPTVYEPQH